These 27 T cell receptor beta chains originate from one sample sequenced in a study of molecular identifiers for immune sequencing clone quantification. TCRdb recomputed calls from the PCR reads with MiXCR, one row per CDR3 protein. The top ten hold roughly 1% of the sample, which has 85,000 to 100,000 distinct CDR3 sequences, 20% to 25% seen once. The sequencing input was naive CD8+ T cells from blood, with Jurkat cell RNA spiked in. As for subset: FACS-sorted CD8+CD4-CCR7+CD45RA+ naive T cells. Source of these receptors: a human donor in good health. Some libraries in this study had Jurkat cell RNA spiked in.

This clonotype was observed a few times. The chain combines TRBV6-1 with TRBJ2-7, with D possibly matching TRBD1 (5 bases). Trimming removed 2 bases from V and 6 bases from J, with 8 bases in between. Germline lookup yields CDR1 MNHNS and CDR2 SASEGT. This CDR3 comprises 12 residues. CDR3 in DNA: TGTGCCAGCAGTGAACCAGGGCGCGAGCAGTACTTC. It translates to CASSEPGREQYF.

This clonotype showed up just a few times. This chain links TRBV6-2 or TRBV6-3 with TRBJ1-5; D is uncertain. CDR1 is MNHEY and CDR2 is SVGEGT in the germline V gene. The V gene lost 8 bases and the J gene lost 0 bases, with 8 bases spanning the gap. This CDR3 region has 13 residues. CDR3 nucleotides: TGTGCCAGCCAGTGGAGTAGCAATCAGCCCCAGCATTTT. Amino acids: CASQWSSNQPQHF.

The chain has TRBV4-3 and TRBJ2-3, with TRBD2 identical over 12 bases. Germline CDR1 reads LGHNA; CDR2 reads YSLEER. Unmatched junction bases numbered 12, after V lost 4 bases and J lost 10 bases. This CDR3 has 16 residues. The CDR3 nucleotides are TGCGCCAGCAGCCGCAGACTAGCGGGAGCCACAGCTCCGCAGTATTTT. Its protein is CASSRRLAGATAPQYF.

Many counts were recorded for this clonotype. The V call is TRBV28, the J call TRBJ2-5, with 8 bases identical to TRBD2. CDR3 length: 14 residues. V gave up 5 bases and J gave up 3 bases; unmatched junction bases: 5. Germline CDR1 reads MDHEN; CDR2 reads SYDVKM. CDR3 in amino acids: CASSRGRSEETQYF. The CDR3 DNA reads TGTGCCAGCAGTCGCGGGAGGTCGGAAGAGACCCAGTACTTC.

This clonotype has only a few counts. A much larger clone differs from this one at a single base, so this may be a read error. Here the CDR3 reads CASSQEGRQGQPQHF. In DNA form, the CDR3 reads TGTGCCAGCAGCCAAGAAGGCCGGCAAGGTCAGCCCCAGCATTTT. This chain joins TRBV3-1 and TRBJ1-5; unclear D gene. The CDR3 has 15 residues. Trimming pared 0 bases from V and 6 bases from J, leaving 12 bases between. The germline V gene has CDR1 LGHDT and CDR2 YNNKEL (reference sequence).

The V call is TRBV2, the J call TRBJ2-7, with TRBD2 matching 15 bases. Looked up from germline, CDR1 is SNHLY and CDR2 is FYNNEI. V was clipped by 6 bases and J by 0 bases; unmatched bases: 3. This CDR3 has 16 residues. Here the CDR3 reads CASRGLAGGSSYEQYF. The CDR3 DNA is TGTGCCAGCAGGGGACTAGCGGGAGGTAGCTCCTACGAGCAGTACTTC.

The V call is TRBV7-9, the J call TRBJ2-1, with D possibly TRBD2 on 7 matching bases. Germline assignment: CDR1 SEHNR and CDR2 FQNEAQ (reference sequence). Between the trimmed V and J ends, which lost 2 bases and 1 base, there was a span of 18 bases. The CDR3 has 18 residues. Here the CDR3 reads CASSLSRGEGVSYNEQFF. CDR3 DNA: TGTGCCAGCAGCTTATCGCGCGGGGAGGGGGTTTCCTACAATGAGCAGTTCTTC.

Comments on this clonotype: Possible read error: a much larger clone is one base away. The DNA for the CDR3 is TGTGCCAGCCCCGACCGGGGGTCTAGCGGGCAAATCCTAGCCAAAAACATTCAGAACTTC. The encoded protein is CASPDRGSSGQILAKNIQNF. This chain connects TRBV28 to TRBJ2-4; 8 bases map to TRBD2. The CDR3 extends over 20 amino acids. Germline V gene data show CDR1 as MDHEN and CDR2 as SYDVKM.

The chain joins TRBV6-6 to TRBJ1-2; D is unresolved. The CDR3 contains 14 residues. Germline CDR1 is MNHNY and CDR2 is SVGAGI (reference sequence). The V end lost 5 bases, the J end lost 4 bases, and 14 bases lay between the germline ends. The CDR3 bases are TGTGCCAGCAGTCCAAATGGCGGTTTCTATGGCTACACCTTC. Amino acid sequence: CASSPNGGFYGYTF.

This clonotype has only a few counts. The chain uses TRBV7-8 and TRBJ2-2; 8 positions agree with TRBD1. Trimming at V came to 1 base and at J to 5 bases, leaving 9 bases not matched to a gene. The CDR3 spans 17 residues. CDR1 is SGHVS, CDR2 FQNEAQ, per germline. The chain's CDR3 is CASSLVRTGLWTGELFF. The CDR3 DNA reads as TGTGCCAGCAGCTTAGTGAGGACAGGGTTATGGACCGGGGAGCTGTTTTTT.

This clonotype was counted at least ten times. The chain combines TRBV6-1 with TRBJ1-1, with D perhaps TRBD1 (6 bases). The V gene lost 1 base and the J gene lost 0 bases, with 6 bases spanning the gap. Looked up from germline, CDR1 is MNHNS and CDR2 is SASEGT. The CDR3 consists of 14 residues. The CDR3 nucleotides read TGTGCCAGCAGTGAAGACAGGGTGAACACTGAAGCTTTCTTT. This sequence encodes CASSEDRVNTEAFF.

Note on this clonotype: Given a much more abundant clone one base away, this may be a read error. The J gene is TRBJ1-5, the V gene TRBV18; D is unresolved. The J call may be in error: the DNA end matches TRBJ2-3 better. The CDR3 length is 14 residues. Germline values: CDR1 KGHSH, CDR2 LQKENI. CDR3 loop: CASSPDTRNQPQYF. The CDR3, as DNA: TGTGCCAGCTCCCCAGACACCCGCAATCAGCCCCAGTATTTT.

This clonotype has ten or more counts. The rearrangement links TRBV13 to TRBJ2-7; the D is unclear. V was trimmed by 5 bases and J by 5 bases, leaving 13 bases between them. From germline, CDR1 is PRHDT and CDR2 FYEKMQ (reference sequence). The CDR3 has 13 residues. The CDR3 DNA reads TGTGCCAGCAGCCCCCCGAGCCGCCACGAGCAGTACTTC. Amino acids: CASSPPSRHEQYF.

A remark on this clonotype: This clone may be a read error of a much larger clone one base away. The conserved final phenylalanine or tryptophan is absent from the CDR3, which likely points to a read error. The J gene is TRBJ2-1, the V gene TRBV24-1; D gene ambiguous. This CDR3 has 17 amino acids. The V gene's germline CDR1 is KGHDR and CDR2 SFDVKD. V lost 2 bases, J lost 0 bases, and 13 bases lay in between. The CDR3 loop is CATSDSDGLSSYNEQFY. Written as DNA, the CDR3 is TGTGCCACCAGTGATTCCGACGGGCTAAGCTCCTACAATGAGCAGTTCTAC.

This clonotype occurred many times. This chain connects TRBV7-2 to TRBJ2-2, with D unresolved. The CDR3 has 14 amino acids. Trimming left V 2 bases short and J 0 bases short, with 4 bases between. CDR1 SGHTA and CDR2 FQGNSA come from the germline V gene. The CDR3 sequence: CASSLLTNTGELFF. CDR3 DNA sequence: TGTGCCAGCAGCTTACTAACGAACACCGGGGAGCTGTTTTTT.

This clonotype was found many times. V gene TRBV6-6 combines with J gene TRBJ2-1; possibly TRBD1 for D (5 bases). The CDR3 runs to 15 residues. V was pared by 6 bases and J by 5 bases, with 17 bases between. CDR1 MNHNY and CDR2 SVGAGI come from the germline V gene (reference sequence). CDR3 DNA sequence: TGTGCCAGCAGGGCCGGGTCAGGGCCCCACAATGAGCAGTTCTTC. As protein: CASRAGSGPHNEQFF.

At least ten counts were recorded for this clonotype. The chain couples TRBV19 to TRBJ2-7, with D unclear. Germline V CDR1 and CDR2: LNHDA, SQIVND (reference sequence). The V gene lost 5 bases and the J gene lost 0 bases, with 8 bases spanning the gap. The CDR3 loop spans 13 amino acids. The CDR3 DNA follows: TGTGCCAGTAGTCCCGGTTTCTCCTACGAGCAGTACTTC. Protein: CASSPGFSYEQYF.

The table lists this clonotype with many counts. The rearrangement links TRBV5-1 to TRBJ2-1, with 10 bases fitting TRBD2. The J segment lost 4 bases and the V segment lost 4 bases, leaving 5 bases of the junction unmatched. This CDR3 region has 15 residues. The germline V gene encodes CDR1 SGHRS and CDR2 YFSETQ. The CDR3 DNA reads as TGCGCCAGCAGCATCCTAGCGGGGGTATACAATGAGCAGTTCTTC. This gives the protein CASSILAGVYNEQFF. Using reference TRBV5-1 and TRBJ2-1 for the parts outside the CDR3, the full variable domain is KAGVTQTPRYLIKTRGQQVTLSCSPISGHRSVSWYQQTPGQGLQFLFEYFSETQRNKGNFPGRFSGRQFSNSRSEMNVSTLELGDSALYLCASSILAGVYNEQFFGPGTRLTVL.

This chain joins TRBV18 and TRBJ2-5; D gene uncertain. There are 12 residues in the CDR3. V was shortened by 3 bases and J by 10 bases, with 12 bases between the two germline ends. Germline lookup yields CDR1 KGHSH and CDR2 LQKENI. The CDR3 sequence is CASSPSSSDQYF. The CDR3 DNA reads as TGTGCCAGCTCACCTTCCTCGTCCGACCAGTACTTC. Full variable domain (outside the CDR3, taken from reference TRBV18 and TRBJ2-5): NAGVMQNPRHLVRRRGQEARLRCSPMKGHSHVYWYRQLPEEGLKFMVYLQKENIIDESGMPKERFSAEFPKEGPSILRIQQVVRGDSAAYFCASSPSSSDQYFGPGTRLLVL.

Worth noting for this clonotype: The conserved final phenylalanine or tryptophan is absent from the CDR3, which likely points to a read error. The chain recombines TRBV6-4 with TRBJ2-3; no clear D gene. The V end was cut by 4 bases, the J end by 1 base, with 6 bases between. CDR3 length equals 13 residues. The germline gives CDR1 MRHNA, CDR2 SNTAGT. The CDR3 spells CASSAPGTDTQYL. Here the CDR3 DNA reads TGTGCCAGCAGTGCCCCTGGCACAGATACGCAGTATTTA.

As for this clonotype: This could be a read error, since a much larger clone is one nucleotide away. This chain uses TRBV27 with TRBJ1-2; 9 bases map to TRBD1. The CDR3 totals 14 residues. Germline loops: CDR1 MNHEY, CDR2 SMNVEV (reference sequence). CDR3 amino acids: CARSYGQGLGGYTF. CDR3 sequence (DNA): TGTGCCCGCAGTTACGGACAGGGGTTGGGTGGCTACACCTTC.

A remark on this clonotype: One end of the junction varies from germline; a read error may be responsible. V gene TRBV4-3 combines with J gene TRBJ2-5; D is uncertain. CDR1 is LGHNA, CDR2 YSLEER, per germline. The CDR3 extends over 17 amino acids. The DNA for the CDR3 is TGCGCCAGCAACCAAGATCGCCTCAGAGTCAGACAAGAGACCCAGTGCTTC. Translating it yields CASNQDRLRVRQETQCF.

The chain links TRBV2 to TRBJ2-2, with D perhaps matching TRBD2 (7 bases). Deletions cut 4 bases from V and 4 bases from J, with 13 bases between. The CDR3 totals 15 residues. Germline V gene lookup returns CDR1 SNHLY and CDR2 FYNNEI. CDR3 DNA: TGTGCCAGCAGTGTCGGCGGGGGCCCCACCGGGGAGCTGTTTTTT. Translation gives CASSVGGGPTGELFF. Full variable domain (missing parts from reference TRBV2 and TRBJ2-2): EPEVTQTPSHQVTQMGQEVILRCVPISNHLYFYWYRQILGQKVEFLVSFYNNEISEKSEIFDDQFSVERPDGSNFTLKIRSTKLEDSAMYFCASSVGGGPTGELFFGEGSRLTVL.

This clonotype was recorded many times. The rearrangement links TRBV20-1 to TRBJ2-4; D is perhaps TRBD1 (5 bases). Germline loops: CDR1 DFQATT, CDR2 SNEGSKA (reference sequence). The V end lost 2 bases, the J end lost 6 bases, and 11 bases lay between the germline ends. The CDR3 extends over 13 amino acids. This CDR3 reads CSARIPDRNIQYF. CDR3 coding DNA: TGCAGTGCTAGAATCCCAGACAGAAACATTCAGTACTTC.

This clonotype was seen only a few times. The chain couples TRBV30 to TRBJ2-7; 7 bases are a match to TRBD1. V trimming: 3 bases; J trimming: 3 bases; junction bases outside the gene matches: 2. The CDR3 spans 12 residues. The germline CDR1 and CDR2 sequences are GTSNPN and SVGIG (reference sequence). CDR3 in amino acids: CAWRGTVYEQYF. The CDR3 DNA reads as TGTGCCTGGAGGGGGACAGTCTACGAGCAGTACTTC.

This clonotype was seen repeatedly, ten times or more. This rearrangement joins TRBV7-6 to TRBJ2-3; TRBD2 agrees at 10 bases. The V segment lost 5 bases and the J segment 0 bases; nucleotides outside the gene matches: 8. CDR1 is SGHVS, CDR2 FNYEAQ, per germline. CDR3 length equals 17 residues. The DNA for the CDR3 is TGTGCCAGCAGCACAACTGCTAGCGGGGGAAGCACAGATACGCAGTATTTT. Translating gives CASSTTASGGSTDTQYF.

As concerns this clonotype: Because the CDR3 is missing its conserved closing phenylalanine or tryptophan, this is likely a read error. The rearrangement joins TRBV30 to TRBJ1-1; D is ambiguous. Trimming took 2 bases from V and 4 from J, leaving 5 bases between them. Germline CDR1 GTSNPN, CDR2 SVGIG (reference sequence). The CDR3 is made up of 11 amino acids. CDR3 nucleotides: TGTGCCTGGAGTCCCCTCACTGAAGCTTTCATT. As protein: CAWSPLTEAFI.